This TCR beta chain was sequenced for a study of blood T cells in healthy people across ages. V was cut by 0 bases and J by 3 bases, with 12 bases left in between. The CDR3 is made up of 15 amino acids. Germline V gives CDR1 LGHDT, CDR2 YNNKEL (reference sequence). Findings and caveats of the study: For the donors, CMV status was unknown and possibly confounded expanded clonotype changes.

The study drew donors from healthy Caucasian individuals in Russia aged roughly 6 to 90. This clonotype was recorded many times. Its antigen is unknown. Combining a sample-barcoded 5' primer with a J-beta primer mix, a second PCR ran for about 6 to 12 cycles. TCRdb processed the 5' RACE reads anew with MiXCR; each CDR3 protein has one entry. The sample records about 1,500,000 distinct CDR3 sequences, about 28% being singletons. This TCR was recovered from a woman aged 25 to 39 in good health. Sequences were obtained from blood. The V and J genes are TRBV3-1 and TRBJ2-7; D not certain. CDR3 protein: CASSQESRILYEQYF. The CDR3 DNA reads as TGTGCCAGCAGCCAAGAGTCGAGGATCCTCTACGAGCAGTACTTC.